Below are 24 T cell receptor beta chains sequenced from a single sample in a study of blood T cell repertoires in COVID-19. Here immunoSEQ multiplex PCR was the method, and the copy in TCRdb shows in-frame clones only, minus some. Counted here are 150,000 or so clones, roughly 84% occurring once; the ten biggest clones make up about 8%. The sequencing sample was made of peripheral blood. Receptors were obtained from a woman aged 55-70 years with acute or convalescent COVID-19.

The V and J genes are TRBV5-1 and TRBJ2-5, with TRBD2 matching 11 bases. The CDR3 has 17 amino acids. Germline V gene data show CDR1 as SGHRS and CDR2 as YFSETQ. The V segment lost 4 bases and the J segment 2 bases; nucleotides outside the gene matches: 10. CDR3 coding DNA: TGCGCCAGCAGCACGATCCCGGGACTAGCGGCTCAAGAGACCCAGTACTTC. Protein product: CASSTIPGLAAQETQYF.

This clone was seen a single time. This rearrangement joins TRBV19 to TRBJ1-4; D gene ambiguous. The CDR3 covers 15 residues. CDR1 is LNHDA and CDR2 is SQIVND in the germline V gene (reference sequence). Between the trimmed V and J ends, which lost 3 bases and 6 bases, there was a span of 14 bases. CDR3 bases: TGTGCCAGTAGTATTTCGAGGTACCGCGATGAAAAACTGTTTTTT. Translated: CASSISRYRDEKLFF. Full variable domain (outside the CDR3, taken from reference TRBV19 and TRBJ1-4): DGGITQSPKYLFRKEGQNVTLSCEQNLNHDAMYWYRQDPGQGLRLIYYSQIVNDFQKGDIAEGYSVSREKKESFPLTVTSAQKNPTAFYLCASSISRYRDEKLFFGSGTQLSVL.

The chain has TRBV10-3 and TRBJ2-1, with TRBD1 identical over 8 bases. CDR1 is ENHRY and CDR2 is SYGVKD in the germline V gene. J was trimmed by 5 bases and V by 6 bases; bases with no gene match: 15. The CDR3 sequence is 17 residues long. The CDR3 is CAISATLVGTGNNEQFF. CDR3 nucleotides: TGTGCCATCAGCGCTACCCTTGTAGGGACAGGAAACAATGAGCAGTTCTTC.

The chain couples TRBV30 to TRBJ1-2; D unclear. Trimming pared 5 bases from V and 4 bases from J, leaving 11 bases between. The CDR3 is made up of 12 amino acids. The germline V gene encodes CDR1 GTSNPN and CDR2 SVGIG (reference sequence). This CDR3 reads CAWGRTTYGYTF. The CDR3, as DNA: TGTGCCTGGGGGAGGACTACCTATGGCTACACCTTC.

The rearrangement uses TRBV13 and TRBJ1-5, with a weak D call TRBD1 (6 bases). The V and J ends lost 0 bases and 2 bases respectively, with 11 bases between them. The CDR3 runs to 16 residues. The germline gives CDR1 PRHDT, CDR2 FYEKMQ (reference sequence). CDR3 sequence (DNA): TGTGCCAGCAGCTTAGGCGGCAGGGGAGGCAATCAGCCCCAGCATTTT. It is translated as CASSLGGRGGNQPQHF.

V gene TRBV7-2 combines with J gene TRBJ2-3; no reliable D call. This CDR3 has 15 amino acids. Germline CDR1 is SGHTA and CDR2 is FQGNSA. V lost 2 bases and J lost 2, with 11 bases in between. CDR3 bases: TGTGCCAGCAGCTTACAGACTCTCGCCACAGATACGCAGTATTTT. Translating it yields CASSLQTLATDTQYF.

For the CDR3, the DNA is TGTGCCAGCACTCCGAGGGGGTCATACTATGGCTACACCTTC. It is translated as CASTPRGSYYGYTF. The rearrangement joins TRBV28 to TRBJ1-2; tentative D call: TRBD1 (6 bases). V was trimmed by 7 bases and J by 3 bases, leaving 15 bases between them. Germline CDR1 and CDR2: MDHEN and SYDVKM. The CDR3 consists of 14 residues.

This sequence joins TRBV14 and TRBJ1-2, with D possibly being TRBD1 (5 bases). Trimming removed 2 bases at V and 3 bases at J, with 10 bases between. CDR1 is SGHDN and CDR2 is FVKESK in the germline V gene. The CDR3 length is 14 residues. CDR3 in amino acids: CASSQSRDYYGYTF. CDR3 nucleotides: TGTGCCAGCAGCCAATCCAGGGACTACTATGGCTACACCTTC.

The chain is built from TRBV30 and TRBJ2-1, with D maybe TRBD2 (7 bases). Per the germline V gene, CDR1 is GTSNPN and CDR2 is SVGIG (reference sequence). The V end lost 2 bases, the J end lost 0 bases, and 17 bases lay between the germline ends. There are 17 residues in the CDR3. The CDR3 DNA reads TGTGCCTGGAGTTCGGCTGGGGGGGCCAGCTCCTACAATGAGCAGTTCTTC. This codes for CAWSSAGGASSYNEQFF.

The CDR3: CASSFSWAFNEQFF. The CDR3 region has the DNA TGCGCCAGCAGCTTTTCGTGGGCTTTCAATGAGCAGTTCTTC. The V and J genes are TRBV5-1 and TRBJ2-1; no clear D gene. Germline assignment: CDR1 SGHRS and CDR2 YFSETQ. The V end lost 2 bases, the J end lost 6 bases, and 12 bases lay between the germline ends. The CDR3 runs 14 residues.

V and J are TRBV7-9 and TRBJ2-4; a possible D gene is TRBD1 (6 bases). The V end was cut by 5 bases, the J end by 4 bases, with 15 bases between. Germline V gives CDR1 SEHNR, CDR2 FQNEAQ (reference sequence). The CDR3 is made up of 15 amino acids. The CDR3, as DNA: TGTGCCAGCAGCGGCCCAGGGGACCTAAAAAACATTCAGTACTTC. It translates to CASSGPGDLKNIQYF.

This chain links TRBV11-3 with TRBJ2-7; D is unclear. V was shortened by 1 base and J by 2 bases, with 9 bases between the two germline ends. This CDR3 comprises 14 residues. Germline V lookup: CDR1 SGHNT, CDR2 YENEEA. The CDR3 spells CASSLGGPTYEQYF. CDR3 in DNA: TGTGCCAGCAGCTTAGGTGGGCCCACCTACGAGCAGTACTTC.

The chain couples TRBV6-2 or TRBV6-3 to TRBJ1-2, with a weak D call TRBD1 (5 bases). Trimming left V 2 bases short and J 8 bases short, with 15 bases between. This CDR3 has 14 amino acids. Germline CDR1 MNHEY, CDR2 SVGEGT. The CDR3 nucleotides read TGTGCCAGCAGTTACGACAGCCTACCTTGGGGCTACACCTTC. Encoded protein: CASSYDSLPWGYTF.

The V and J genes are TRBV27 and TRBJ1-3; 7 nucleotides align to TRBD1. CDR1 and CDR2 (germline): MNHEY, SMNVEV (reference sequence). CDR3 length: 16 residues. The ends lost 6 bases at V and 1 base at J; junction bases unmatched: 9. CDR3 sequence (DNA): TGTGCCAGCAGGGGGACAGCAGTAAATTCTGGAAACACCATATATTTT. Its translation is CASRGTAVNSGNTIYF.

The CDR3: CASSLQGDNSPLHF. The DNA for the CDR3 is TGTGCCAGCAGCTTACAGGGGGATAATTCACCCCTCCACTTT. The chain is built from TRBV7-9 and TRBJ1-6; 7 bases agree with TRBD1. Trimming at V came to 2 bases and at J to 5 bases, leaving 0 bases not matched to a gene. CDR1 is SEHNR, CDR2 FQNEAQ, per germline (reference sequence). The CDR3 totals 14 residues.

This chain connects TRBV3-1 (or the pseudogene TRBV3-2) to TRBJ2-1; 10 bases align to TRBD2. Germline V gives CDR1 LGHDT, CDR2 YNNKEL (reference sequence). CDR3 size: 13 residues. CDR3 region: CAVSGGAFNEQFF. CDR3 coding DNA: TGTGCGGTCAGCGGGGGGGCTTTCAATGAGCAGTTCTTC.

The gene calls are TRBV6-1 and TRBJ1-5; D uncertain. CDR1 is MNHNS and CDR2 is SASEGT in the germline V gene. This CDR3 region has 14 residues. V was pared by 1 base and J by 6 bases, with 10 bases between. In nucleotides, the CDR3 is TGTGCCAGCAGTGAAGGAGGGTCGGCTCAGCCCCAGCATTTT. It encodes CASSEGGSAQPQHF.

CDR3 amino acids: CAISGDVSGLYEQYF. The CDR3 coding sequence is TGTGCCATCAGTGGGGATGTTAGCGGTCTTTACGAGCAGTACTTC. The gene calls are TRBV10-3 and TRBJ2-7, with D perhaps TRBD2 (6 bases). Trimming left V 4 bases short and J 4 bases short, with 17 bases between. Germline CDR1 and CDR2: ENHRY and SYGVKD. The CDR3 runs 15 residues.

This clone occurred once. The chain joins TRBV11-3 to TRBJ2-2, with 7 bases matching TRBD2. The CDR3 runs 15 residues. V gave up 3 bases and J gave up 4 bases; unmatched junction bases: 5. Germline V CDR1 and CDR2: SGHNT, YENEEA. The CDR3 spells CASSLKGGVTGELFF. The CDR3 DNA sequence: TGTGCCAGCAGCTTGAAGGGAGGGGTCACCGGGGAGCTGTTTTTT.

The rearrangement joins TRBV11-2 to TRBJ2-3, with 7 positions matching TRBD2. CDR3 size: 15 residues. Germline V gene data show CDR1 as SGHAT and CDR2 as FQNNGV. V lost 1 base, J lost 3 bases, and 4 bases stayed unmatched. The CDR3 bases are TGTGCCAGCAGCTTAGGGGCGGGGGTAACAGATACGCAGTATTTT. Its translation is CASSLGAGVTDTQYF.

The chain is built from TRBV5-1 and TRBJ1-2, with D possibly matching TRBD1 (6 bases). CDR1 is SGHRS and CDR2 is YFSETQ in the germline V gene. The CDR3 extends over 14 amino acids. V was clipped by 4 bases and J by 4 bases, with 14 bases between them. CDR3 nucleotide sequence: TGCGCCAGCAGCCTTTCGACAGGAAGCTATGGCTACACCTTC. This encodes CASSLSTGSYGYTF.

This clone was detected only once. The chain has TRBV27 and TRBJ1-1; possible D gene TRBD1, 5 bases. Germline V gene sequence: CDR1 MNHEY, CDR2 SMNVEV (reference sequence). Trimming left V 3 bases short and J 1 base short, with 9 bases between. CDR3 length: 14 amino acids. The CDR3 nucleotides read TGTGCCAGCAGTTTGTGGCAGGGGAACACTGAAGCTTTCTTT. Translated: CASSLWQGNTEAFF.

The chain combines TRBV11-2 with TRBJ2-6; no definite D call. Germline values: CDR1 SGHAT, CDR2 FQNNGV. Trimming took 4 bases from V and 0 from J, leaving 16 bases between them. The CDR3 sequence is 18 residues long. CDR3 DNA sequence: TGTGCCAGCAGCTCCCTACAGAGACACCTCTCTGGGGCCAACGTCCTGACTTTC. Protein: CASSSLQRHLSGANVLTF.

This chain links TRBV5-1 with TRBJ2-7; a possible D gene is TRBD2 (5 bases). Germline CDR1 reads SGHRS; CDR2 reads YFSETQ. The length of the CDR3 is 15 residues. Trimming pared 0 bases from V and 4 bases from J, leaving 14 bases between. The CDR3 loop is CASSLVAAGGYEQYF. The CDR3 DNA is TGCGCCAGCAGCTTGGTCGCCGCCGGAGGTTACGAGCAGTACTTC.